Shown below are 20 T cell receptor beta chains from a single sample sequenced in a study of control samples from healthy donors and cancer patients. Clones were read by immunoSEQ multiplex PCR, and TCRdb kept only the in-frame ones, dropping some. The table records 150,000 or so clones, 93% of them present only once. Sample: blood. The receptors were sampled from a man aged 18 to 30 in good health.

By share, this clone counts as medium-sized. The chain links TRBV11-3 to TRBJ2-1, with D possibly being TRBD2 (5 bases). This CDR3 has 14 amino acids. Germline V lookup: CDR1 SGHNT, CDR2 YENEEA. V gave up 7 bases and J gave up 4 bases, with 14 bases separating them. DNA for the CDR3: TGTGCCAGCACCCCCTCGCCGGGGTACAATGAGCAGTTCTTC. It yields the protein CASTPSPGYNEQFF. Filled out from reference TRBV11-3 and TRBJ2-1, the complete variable domain reads EAGVVQSPRYKIIEKKQPVAFWCNPISGHNTLYWYLQNLGQGPELLIRYENEEAVDDSQLPKDRFSAERLKGVDSTLKIQPAELGDSAVYLCASTPSPGYNEQFFGPGTRLTVL.

The chain joins TRBV4-1 to TRBJ2-7; a weak D match, TRBD2 (5 bases). This CDR3 region has 14 residues. Germline V lookup: CDR1 MGHRA, CDR2 YSYEKL. Trimming pared 3 bases from V and 1 base from J, leaving 10 bases between. CDR3: CASSHVSGSYEQYF. The CDR3 nucleotides are TGCGCCAGCAGCCACGTGTCGGGGTCCTACGAGCAGTACTTC.

The gene calls are TRBV7-2 and TRBJ1-2; D might be TRBD1 (5 bases). V lost 5 bases and J lost 1, with 14 bases in between. CDR3 size: 15 residues. In germline, CDR1 is SGHTA, CDR2 FQGNSA. CDR3 DNA sequence: TGTGCCAGCAGCCACCAGACAGAGATTAACTATGGCTACACCTTC. Protein: CASSHQTEINYGYTF.

This chain joins TRBV3-1 (or the pseudogene TRBV3-2) and TRBJ2-5, with 9 bases aligning to TRBD2. The V gene end was trimmed by 1 base and the J gene end by 5 bases; junction bases not matched to a gene: 8. Germline V gives CDR1 LGHDT, CDR2 YNNKEL (reference sequence). This CDR3 contains 16 residues. In DNA, the CDR3 is TGTGCCAGCAGCCAAGCCACTAGCGGGTTTTGGGAGACCCAGTACTTC. Translated, it gives CASSQATSGFWETQYF.

This chain connects TRBV6-6 to TRBJ2-7; 11 nucleotides match TRBD1. With V trimmed by 0 bases and J by 6 bases, 7 bases remained unmatched. The CDR3 runs 16 residues. The germline CDR1 and CDR2 sequences are MNHNY and SVGAGI (reference sequence). The CDR3 is CASSYSSGQGAGEQYF. CDR3 sequence (DNA): TGTGCCAGCAGTTACTCGAGCGGACAGGGGGCTGGCGAGCAGTACTTC.

The genes are TRBV19 and TRBJ1-5; D remains unclear. This CDR3 has 16 amino acids. Deletions cut 1 base from V and 1 base from J, with 11 bases between. Germline-derived CDR1 and CDR2 are LNHDA and SQIVND (reference sequence). CDR3 residues: CASSIVRGSSNQPQHF. The CDR3 region has the DNA TGTGCCAGTAGTATAGTCAGAGGGTCGAGCAATCAGCCCCAGCATTTT. Based on the CDR3 plus reference TRBV19 and TRBJ1-5, the full variable domain is DGGITQSPKYLFRKEGQNVTLSCEQNLNHDAMYWYRQDPGQGLRLIYYSQIVNDFQKGDIAEGYSVSREKKESFPLTVTSAQKNPTAFYLCASSIVRGSSNQPQHFGDGTRLSIL.

The chain recombines TRBV7-9 with TRBJ1-1, with D maybe TRBD1 (6 bases). The CDR3 totals 14 residues. Trimming left V 1 base short and J 6 bases short, with 12 bases between. Germline CDR1 SEHNR, CDR2 FQNEAQ (reference sequence). CDR3: CASSLVGGSAEAFF. The DNA for the CDR3 is TGTGCCAGCAGCTTAGTAGGGGGTTCCGCTGAAGCTTTCTTT.

J is TRBJ1-5 and V is TRBV13; 7 bases map to TRBD1. The CDR3 spans 14 residues. V trimming: 5 bases; J trimming: 4 bases; junction bases outside the gene matches: 5. Per the germline V gene, CDR1 is PRHDT and CDR2 is FYEKMQ (reference sequence). CDR3 sequence (DNA): TGTGCCAGCAGCACGGGACAGACAAATCAGCCCCAGCATTTT. Protein: CASSTGQTNQPQHF.

V usage is TRBV18 and J usage is TRBJ2-7; D not resolved. Germline V gene sequence: CDR1 KGHSH, CDR2 LQKENI. This CDR3 is 13 amino acids long. V was trimmed by 7 bases and J by 1 base, leaving 11 bases between them. CDR3 region: CASLRPPSYEQYF. CDR3 coding DNA: TGTGCCAGCTTAAGGCCCCCTTCCTACGAGCAGTACTTC.

Points on this clone: In the same sample, other DNA sequences code for this CDR3. In DNA form, the CDR3 reads TGTGCCAGTAGTATTGGCCAGGGATCCTACGAGCAGTACTTC. It encodes CASSIGQGSYEQYF. This rearrangement joins TRBV19 to TRBJ2-7; D may be TRBD1 (5 bases). Germline loops: CDR1 LNHDA, CDR2 SQIVND (reference sequence). The CDR3 loop spans 14 amino acids. V was cut by 3 bases and J by 1 base, with 10 bases left in between.

The chain joins TRBV7-2 to TRBJ1-6, with a possible D match to TRBD1 (5 bases). Germline CDR1 SGHTA, CDR2 FQGNSA. V dropped 5 bases and J dropped 0 bases, with 17 bases sitting between them. CDR3 length: 18 amino acids. In DNA form, the CDR3 reads TGTGCCAGCAGCCTGCAGGTCCAGGGATTCTCCTATAATTCACCCCTCCACTTT. It translates to CASSLQVQGFSYNSPLHF. Using reference TRBV7-2 and TRBJ1-6 for the parts outside the CDR3, the full variable domain is GAGVSQSPSNKVTEKGKDVELRCDPISGHTALYWYRQSLGQGLEFLIYFQGNSAPDKSGLPSDRFSAERTGGSVSTLTIQRTQQEDSAVYLCASSLQVQGFSYNSPLHFGNGTRLTVT.

The V gene is TRBV28, the J gene TRBJ1-1, with no clear D. The CDR3 has 13 amino acids. Per germline, CDR1 MDHEN and CDR2 SYDVKM. Trimming removed 3 bases at V and 4 bases at J, with 9 bases between. The CDR3 protein is CASSFQWSTEAFF. The CDR3, as DNA: TGTGCCAGCAGTTTTCAGTGGAGCACTGAAGCTTTCTTT.

The sample holds one count of this clone. The chain recombines TRBV5-6 with TRBJ2-7; 12 nucleotides match TRBD2. V lost 5 bases and J lost 4; bases outside the gene matches: 4. CDR3 length equals 14 residues. Germline V CDR1 and CDR2: SGHDT, YYEEEE. The CDR3 DNA reads TGTGCCAGCAGACTAGCGGGGGGATCATACGAGCAGTACTTC. This codes for CASRLAGGSYEQYF.

The V call is TRBV27, the J call TRBJ1-1, with D hard to call. CDR3 size: 12 residues. Germline loops: CDR1 MNHEY, CDR2 SMNVEV (reference sequence). Trimming left V 4 bases short and J 5 bases short, with 8 bases between. CDR3 sequence (DNA): TGTGCCAGCAGTTCGTTTGGGACTGAAGCTTTCTTT. This gives the protein CASSSFGTEAFF.

The chain carries TRBV11-2 and TRBJ1-4; a possible D gene is TRBD1 (6 bases). Germline values: CDR1 SGHAT, CDR2 FQNNGV. This CDR3 comprises 12 residues. V was cut by 1 base and J by 13 bases, with 10 bases left in between. CDR3 amino acids: CASSLAGEALFF. The DNA of the CDR3 is TGTGCCAGCAGCTTAGCAGGGGAGGCACTGTTTTTT.

J is TRBJ2-5 and V is TRBV20-1; D may correspond to TRBD1 or TRBD2 (6 bases each). This CDR3 comprises 13 residues. Looked up from germline, CDR1 is DFQATT and CDR2 is SNEGSKA (reference sequence). The V gene lost 3 bases and the J gene lost 7 bases, with 15 bases spanning the gap. The CDR3 reads CSASSPGAVTQYF. The CDR3 DNA reads as TGCAGTGCTAGTTCGCCGGGGGCGGTGACCCAGTACTTC.

In its sample, this clone was seen a few times. This rearrangement joins TRBV7-9 to TRBJ1-6; 7 nucleotides line up with TRBD1. The germline V gene has CDR1 SEHNR and CDR2 FQNEAQ (reference sequence). With 5 bases clipped from V and 10 bases from J, the junction kept 8 bases outside the gene matches. This CDR3 has 14 amino acids. CDR3 sequence reads: CASSLGTGDSPLHF. CDR3 sequence (DNA): TGTGCCAGCAGCCTGGGAACAGGGGACTCACCCCTCCACTTT.

This clone was counted once. The junction differs from germline at one of its ends, possibly a read error. J is TRBJ1-1 and V is TRBV11-2, with TRBD1 matching 10 bases. The CDR3 extends over 14 amino acids. Germline V gene lookup returns CDR1 SGHAT and CDR2 FQNNGV. As DNA, the CDR3 is TGCGCCAGCAGCGTAGGGGGGACAGGGGATGAAGCTTTCTTT. Translation gives CASSVGGTGDEAFF.

The V gene is TRBV27, the J gene TRBJ1-5, with a weak D call TRBD1 (6 bases). The V gene lost 5 bases and the J gene lost 9 bases, with 17 bases spanning the gap. The CDR3 sequence is 14 residues long. From germline, CDR1 is MNHEY and CDR2 SMNVEV (reference sequence). CDR3 sequence reads: CASSRDIDTRPQHF. DNA of the CDR3: TGTGCCAGCAGTAGGGACATCGACACACGGCCCCAGCATTTT.

V is TRBV7-8 and J is TRBJ2-1; a weak D match, TRBD1 (6 bases). CDR1 SGHVS and CDR2 FQNEAQ come from the germline V gene. Trimming shortened V by 2 bases and J by 6 bases, and 14 bases separated the two germline ends. The CDR3 consists of 15 residues. The CDR3 here is CASSLSRGHRNEQFF. The CDR3 nucleotides read TGTGCCAGCAGCTTATCCAGGGGTCACCGCAATGAGCAGTTCTTC. The full variable domain, with the rest looked up from reference TRBV7-8 and TRBJ2-1, is GAGVSQSPRYKVAKRGQDVALRCDPISGHVSLFWYQQALGQGPEFLTYFQNEAQLDKSGLPSDRFFAERPEGSVSTLKIQRTQQEDSAVYLCASSLSRGHRNEQFFGPGTRLTVL.